This entry describes one T cell receptor beta chain. There is no known antigen for this receptor. No qualities accompany the bases; no much larger clone lies one base away. The CDR3 regions of human TCRbeta chains were analyzed by immunosequencing. The study's own analysis went as follows. TCRs in the repertoires were compared against a reference library of SARS-CoV-2-specific TCRs that had been generated with the MIRA antigen-specificity platform. Breadth meant the fraction of unique TCRs that were SARS-CoV-2-associated, whereas depth meant the fraction of total T cells that were SARS-CoV-2-associated. Using the MIRA data, each spike-specific TCR was assigned both to the spike region to which the TCR was reactive and to a CD4 or CD8 class. Log10-transformed breadth and depth values were compared by one-way ANOVA with Sidak's multiple comparisons tests. TCRdb obtained this table from immuneACCESS and retained in-frame rearrangements with V and J assigned. These tables miss some clones; where compared with another copy, unresolved V genes account for less than half of the shortfall, and the remainder is unexplained. The DNA was the basis for D and trimming; V, J and clone size are from that table. Within this sample are roughly 180,000 clones, with roughly nine tenths of them counted one time only. The ten biggest clones cover approximately 1.8% of the sample.

The data are from a study of T cell responses to AZD1222 COVID-19 vaccine (dated by TCRdb to about 2021). For the study in its entirety: A total of approximately 230 trial participants underwent TCR sequencing, of whom 207 received two doses of AZD1222 and about 25 received two doses of the MenACWY control vaccine. Enrollment into the trials was organized by age into subgroups of 18-55, 56-69 and 70-plus years, and those subgroups contained around 150, 28 and 57 TCR-sequenced participants, respectively.

Including the terminal cysteine and phenylalanine, the CDR3 comprises 11 residues. Of the read, only the CDR3 DNA is kept; its 33 bases are in frame from base 1. Trimming removed 3 bases from V and 13 bases from J, leaving 9 bases between the germline ends. In the germline V gene (reference sequence), CDR1 corresponds to SGHAT and CDR2 to FQDESV. The sample's time point label, decoded: about 28 days (+/-7) after the second vaccine dose. AZD1222 recipients whose second dose came at about 4 weeks and those whose second dose came at about 12 weeks were combined into one group, since spike-specific TCR depth and breadth did not differ between the two schedules. The vaccinee samples were drawn from two UK trials, COV001 and COV002, one of which was a single-blind randomized controlled phase 2/3 trial testing AZD1222 (ChAdOx1 nCoV-19) in healthy adults. For TCRbeta chain sequencing, PBMC samples from trial participants were taken at day 0 and at day 28 after the second dose.

Results and caveats for the whole study, not just this receptor: CD4 TCRs associated with the vaccine covered the entire spike protein, and the dominant responses were in regions 160-218 and 743-854. Most participants were white British and females outnumbered males, and the authors suggested that clonal diversity may have been underestimated. After two AZD1222 doses, spike-specific TCR breadth and depth were significantly higher than at day 0 and than in MenACWY recipients. Because no day 14 peak-response samples were available, the repertoires could be characterized only after the peak T cell response. Reportedly, almost half of the unique spike-specific TCRs recognized epitopes lying outside the regions that are mutated in the B.1.351 and B.1.1.7 variants. The 56-69-year group was small, and its depth increase did not reach significance, likely because of low power. Conclusions about previously exposed vaccinees are limited because only 5 or 6 AZD1222 recipients were SARS-CoV-2 seropositive at baseline.

This receptor was taken from an adult who received the AZD1222 COVID-19 vaccine. The V and J genes are TRBV11-1 and TRBJ1-4; the D gene remains uncertain. The sequences come from peripheral blood, collected 28 days after the second AZD1222 dose. The CDR3 amino acid sequence is: CASSLGEGLFF. The DNA sequence follows: TGTGCCAGCAGCTTGGGCGAGGGACTGTTTTTT.